This TCR beta chain appears in the sequencing data of a study of blood T cell repertoires in COVID-19. Study at large: Material from acute and convalescent COVID-19 was sourced from the United States, Italy and Spain.

Per the authors' pipeline: Reference gene primer amplification in the assay estimated nucleated cell counts. TCRdb's copy holds only in-frame clones and misses some; the assay was immunoSEQ multiplex PCR. V, J and clone size are taken as reported in that table, and D and trimming were inferred from the DNA itself. The table includes more than 95,000 clones, around 87% detected once. The CDR3 totals 16 residues. Germline values: CDR1 SGDLS, CDR2 YYNGEE. V gave up 3 bases and J gave up 1 base; unmatched junction bases: 7. The TCR originated in a human donor in a cohort sampled during active COVID-19. The V and J genes are TRBV9 and TRBJ2-5; 9 nucleotides align to TRBD2. The sample consisted of peripheral blood. CDR3: CASSARSGGPQETQYF. As DNA, the CDR3 is TGTGCCAGCAGCGCAAGAAGCGGGGGGCCCCAAGAGACCCAGTACTTC.